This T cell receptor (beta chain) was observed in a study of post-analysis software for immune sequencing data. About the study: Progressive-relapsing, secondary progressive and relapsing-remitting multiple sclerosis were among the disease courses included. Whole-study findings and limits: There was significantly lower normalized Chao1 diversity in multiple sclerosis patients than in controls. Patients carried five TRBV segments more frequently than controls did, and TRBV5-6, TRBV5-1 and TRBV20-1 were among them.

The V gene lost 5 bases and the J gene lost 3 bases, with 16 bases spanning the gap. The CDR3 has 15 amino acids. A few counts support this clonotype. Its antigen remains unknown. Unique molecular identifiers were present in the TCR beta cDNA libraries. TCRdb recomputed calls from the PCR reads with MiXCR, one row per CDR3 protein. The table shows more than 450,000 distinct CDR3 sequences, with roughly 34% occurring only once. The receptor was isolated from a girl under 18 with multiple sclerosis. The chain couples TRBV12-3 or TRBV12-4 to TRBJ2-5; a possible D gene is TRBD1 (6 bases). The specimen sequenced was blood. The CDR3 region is CASSLLYTGKETQYF. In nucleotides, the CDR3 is TGTGCCAGCAGTCTACTTTACACAGGGAAAGAGACCCAGTACTTC.